The rows below give T cell receptor beta chains drawn from one sample of a study of CD8 T cells in ankylosing spondylitis. TCRdb reprocessed the 5' RACE reads with MiXCR, giving one entry per CDR3 protein. The profile shows roughly 250,000 distinct CDR3 sequences, over 9.5% of them singletons. The source material was blood, either unsorted or a sorted T cell fraction (not recorded which). The origin of the receptors is a male donor with ankylosing spondylitis or in good health (not recorded which). Both conserved end residues are trimmed from each CDR3.

TRBV29-1,TRBJ1-1,SVRAGMNTEAF
TRBV10-3,TRBJ1-6,AISAFDRTHNSPLH
TRBV7-7,TRBJ2-3,LSSLVPLAGVGDTQY
TRBV11-2,TRBJ2-7,ASSLLGGKDEQY
TRBV30,TRBJ2-1,AWSGIAGGSYNEQF
TRBV20-1,TRBJ2-3,SAWRSGSTDTQY
TRBV25-1,TRBJ2-1,ASSGWGSGFHNEQF
TRBV14,TRBJ2-5,ASSQLPGLKETQY
TRBV29-1,TRBJ2-7,SVAGGRGNEQY
TRBV6-1,TRBJ1-2,ASSLGRFYGYT
TRBV29-1,TRBJ2-7,SVERAVGEQY
TRBV30,TRBJ2-2,AWRVGGANTGELF
TRBV5-1,TRBJ2-7,ASSLAGQFSYEQY
TRBV4-2,TRBJ1-1,ASSPLPRTMNTEAF
TRBV6-5,TRBJ1-1,ASSYVPGPTEAF
TRBV7-9,TRBJ1-1,ASSWDILNTEAF
TRBV10-3,TRBJ1-2,AISPGLLAYGYT
TRBV5-1,TRBJ2-1,ASSLEALSYNEQF
TRBV5-6,TRBJ2-7,ASSYNREQY
TRBV7-2,TRBJ2-7,ASSLPSSYEQY
TRBV7-9,TRBJ2-7,ASSSDRLAFYEQY
TRBV10-2,TRBJ1-4,ASSGKLLAGANEKLF
TRBV7-9,TRBJ2-1,ASSLSGGGDEQF
TRBV5-1,TRBJ1-2,ASTAQADTNYGYT
TRBV19,TRBJ2-3,ASSRRQPDTQY
TRBV5-1,TRBJ2-5,ASKAGQETQY
TRBV5-1,TRBJ1-6,ASSLGDSFNSPLH
TRBV12-5,TRBJ2-2,ASEKAGSANTGELF
TRBV12-3/TRBV12-4,TRBJ2-3,ASRPAADTDTQY